A single sample gave rise to the 30 T cell receptor beta chains below, sequenced in a study of shared clonotypes between healthy human individuals. Only in-frame clones appear in the TCRdb table, and some are missing; sequencing was by immunoSEQ multiplex PCR. The table has some 1.4 million clones, roughly 96% seen once. Input material: naive CD4+ T cells sorted from blood. Subset of the sample: CD45RA+ positively selected. The receptor set was obtained from a man between 25 and 39 years old in good health.

Here the CDR3 reads CASSPPVTLRDEQYF. The CDR3 DNA follows: TGTGCCAGCTCACCACCGGTGACCCTTCGGGATGAGCAGTACTTC. This chain uses TRBV18 with TRBJ2-7; D is possibly TRBD2 (5 bases). Germline lookup yields CDR1 KGHSH and CDR2 LQKENI. The CDR3 extends over 15 amino acids. Deletions cut 0 bases from V and 7 bases from J, with 16 bases between.

J is TRBJ2-3 and V is TRBV7-7, with unresolved D. Germline V gene lookup returns CDR1 SSHAT and CDR2 FNYEAQ (reference sequence). The CDR3 extends over 13 amino acids. V was trimmed by 5 bases and J by 2 bases, leaving 8 bases between them. The CDR3 nucleotides read TGTGCCAGCAGCCTGGGCCTCACAGATACGCAGTATTTT. Its protein product is CASSLGLTDTQYF. The entire variable domain, with the rest obtained from reference TRBV7-7 and TRBJ2-3, is as follows: GAGVSQSPRYKVTKRGQDVTLRCDPISSHATLYWYQQALGQGPEFLTYFNYEAQPDKSGLPSDRFSAERPEGSISTLTIQRTEQRDSAMYRCASSLGLTDTQYFGPGTRLTVL.

The chain carries TRBV4-1 and TRBJ1-4; D is unclear. The CDR3 has 13 amino acids. In germline, CDR1 is MGHRA, CDR2 YSYEKL. V was shortened by 8 bases and J by 2 bases, with 9 bases between the two germline ends. This chain's CDR3 is CASLDRTNEKLFF. The CDR3 nucleotides are TGCGCCAGCTTAGATAGGACTAATGAAAAACTGTTTTTT.

V and J are TRBV29-1 and TRBJ2-7, with D perhaps TRBD1 (7 bases). The CDR3 is 14 amino acids. Germline lookup yields CDR1 SQVTM and CDR2 ANQGSEA. Trimming removed 5 bases at V and 5 bases at J, with 19 bases between. This CDR3 reads CSVWVQGRKDEQYF. The DNA for the CDR3 is TGCAGCGTTTGGGTACAGGGGAGGAAAGACGAGCAGTACTTC.

The chain joins TRBV28 to TRBJ1-5; D uncertain. The CDR3 is 14 residues long. V lost 4 bases to trimming and J lost 5 bases, with 12 bases between them. Germline CDR1 and CDR2: MDHEN and SYDVKM. The CDR3 coding sequence is TGTGCCAGCAGTTCCCTTCGGCCGGATCAGCCCCAGCATTTT. Its protein is CASSSLRPDQPQHF.

The V gene is TRBV7-9, the J gene TRBJ2-1, with 7 bases matching TRBD2. CDR3 length equals 15 residues. J was trimmed by 8 bases and V by 7 bases; bases with no gene match: 14. Germline V gene lookup returns CDR1 SEHNR and CDR2 FQNEAQ (reference sequence). CDR3 DNA sequence: TGTGCCAGCACCTATATCGGACTAGTTGGGGATGAGCAGTTCTTC. The encoded protein is CASTYIGLVGDEQFF.

This chain connects TRBV30 to TRBJ2-3; D is unresolved. V gave up 1 base and J gave up 4 bases, with 18 bases separating them. Germline CDR1 GTSNPN, CDR2 SVGIG (reference sequence). There are 16 residues in the CDR3. The CDR3 DNA sequence: TGTGCCTGGAGTGCGCCGGGTCCCCGAGCCCCAGATACGCAGTATTTT. Translation: CAWSAPGPRAPDTQYF.

This sequence joins TRBV6-5 and TRBJ1-2; tentative D call: TRBD1 (5 bases). The CDR3 sequence is 13 residues long. Germline CDR1 reads MNHEY; CDR2 reads SVGAGI. The ends were cut back, 5 bases at V and 2 bases at J, with 9 bases in the middle. CDR3 bases: TGTGCCAGCAGTACGGGGGAGAACTATGGCTACACCTTC. This encodes CASSTGENYGYTF.

The gene calls are TRBV5-1 and TRBJ2-7; 8 positions agree with TRBD1. The CDR3 totals 14 residues. Germline loops: CDR1 SGHRS, CDR2 YFSETQ. V gave up 5 bases and J gave up 4 bases; unmatched junction bases: 8. CDR3: CASRARGQEYEQYF. CDR3 sequence (DNA): TGCGCCAGCAGGGCAAGGGGACAGGAATACGAGCAGTACTTC.

About this clone: Other DNA variants within this sample encode the same CDR3. V gene TRBV28 combines with J gene TRBJ2-3; possible D gene TRBD1, 5 bases. Germline CDR1 and CDR2: MDHEN and SYDVKM. V lost 3 bases and J lost 2, with 12 bases in between. The CDR3 consists of 15 residues. The CDR3 bases are TGTGCCAGCAGTTTGGCTGGGGCGAACACAGATACGCAGTATTTT. Translation: CASSLAGANTDTQYF.

The V call is TRBV27, the J call TRBJ2-3, with D perhaps matching TRBD1 or TRBD2 (5 bases each). The germline V gene encodes CDR1 MNHEY and CDR2 SMNVEV (reference sequence). The CDR3 spans 15 residues. The V end lost 7 bases, the J end lost 2 bases, and 16 bases lay between the germline ends. CDR3 loop: CASTQIDGTTDTQYF. Written as DNA, the CDR3 is TGTGCCAGCACCCAAATCGACGGGACCACAGATACGCAGTATTTT.

This rearrangement joins TRBV28 to TRBJ1-5, with 10 bases lining up with TRBD1. The CDR3 is made up of 18 amino acids. Trimming removed 5 bases from V and 0 bases from J; junction bases left unmatched: 10. Germline CDR1 reads MDHEN; CDR2 reads SYDVKM. CDR3 sequence (DNA): TGTGCCAGCAGTAACCGGGACAGGGGTCGAGGTAGCAATCAGCCCCAGCATTTT. Its translation is CASSNRDRGRGSNQPQHF.

The chain uses TRBV5-1 and TRBJ1-4, with D perhaps matching TRBD1 (5 bases). Deletions cut 1 base from V and 5 bases from J, with 9 bases between. This CDR3 contains 14 residues. Germline V gene sequence: CDR1 SGHRS, CDR2 YFSETQ. In nucleotides, the CDR3 is TGCGCCAGCAGCTTGTGGGGGGGAAATGAAAAACTGTTTTTT. Protein: CASSLWGGNEKLFF. The full variable domain, with the rest looked up from reference TRBV5-1 and TRBJ1-4, is KAGVTQTPRYLIKTRGQQVTLSCSPISGHRSVSWYQQTPGQGLQFLFEYFSETQRNKGNFPGRFSGRQFSNSRSEMNVSTLELGDSALYLCASSLWGGNEKLFFGSGTQLSVL.

The chain uses TRBV9 and TRBJ2-1; TRBD2 agrees at 8 bases. The CDR3 length is 15 residues. The trim removed 4 bases at V and 8 bases at J, leaving 11 bases unmatched. The germline V gene encodes CDR1 SGDLS and CDR2 YYNGEE. CDR3 coding DNA: TGTGCCAGCAGCCCAAGACTAGCGATTGATCATGAGCAGTTCTTC. Protein sequence: CASSPRLAIDHEQFF.

The rearrangement links TRBV30 to TRBJ1-4; tentative D call: TRBD1 (6 bases). Trimming took 8 bases from V and 11 from J, leaving 21 bases between them. Per the germline V gene, CDR1 is GTSNPN and CDR2 is SVGIG (reference sequence). This CDR3 has 13 amino acids. This CDR3 is CARRDIGTGKLFF. CDR3 nucleotide sequence: TGTGCCAGACGGGACATAGGAACTGGGAAACTGTTTTTT. The full variable domain, completed using reference TRBV30 and TRBJ1-4, is SQTIHQWPATLVQPVGSPLSLECTVEGTSNPNLYWYRQAAGRGLQLLFYSVGIGQISSEVPQNLSASRPQDRQFILSSKKLLLSDSGFYLCARRDIGTGKLFFGSGTQLSVL.

CDR3 region: CASSQVDRERSGYTF. CDR3 nucleotides: TGCGCCAGCAGCCAAGTTGACAGGGAAAGAAGTGGCTACACCTTC. The chain recombines TRBV4-3 with TRBJ1-2, with 7 nucleotides matching TRBD1. Germline lookup yields CDR1 LGHNA and CDR2 YSLEER. The CDR3 sequence is 15 residues long. After removal of 1 base from V and 7 bases from J, the junction contained 9 bases not matched to a gene.

The V call is TRBV4-3, the J call TRBJ2-7; no clear D gene. This CDR3 has 15 residues. The V and J ends lost 2 bases and 3 bases respectively, with 14 bases between them. Germline values: CDR1 LGHNA, CDR2 YSLEER. The CDR3 coding sequence is TGCGCCAGCAGCCAACAATACGACACAGACTACGAGCAGTACTTC. Amino acids: CASSQQYDTDYEQYF.

The CDR3 loop reads CASSRDTGSGANVLTF. The CDR3 DNA reads TGTGCCAGCAGCCGCGATACAGGGTCTGGGGCCAACGTCCTGACTTTC. This sequence joins TRBV7-2 and TRBJ2-6, with D possibly matching TRBD1 (6 bases). Germline V gives CDR1 SGHTA, CDR2 FQGNSA. Trimming took 5 bases from V and 1 from J, leaving 12 bases between them. CDR3 length equals 16 residues.

The chain uses TRBV9 and TRBJ2-3; 8 bases are shared with TRBD1. Germline values: CDR1 SGDLS, CDR2 YYNGEE. The length of the CDR3 is 15 residues. The V gene end was trimmed by 3 bases and the J gene end by 2 bases; junction bases not matched to a gene: 5. DNA of the CDR3: TGTGCCAGCAGCGCCCCAGGGGGCTCCACAGATACGCAGTATTTT. It codes for CASSAPGGSTDTQYF.

The chain links TRBV19 to TRBJ2-7; D remains ambiguous. Trimming stripped 4 bases from V and 3 bases from J, with 13 bases between. Germline assignment: CDR1 LNHDA and CDR2 SQIVND (reference sequence). The CDR3 totals 14 residues. Here the CDR3 reads CASSSRPPYYEQYF. The DNA for the CDR3 is TGTGCCAGTAGTAGCCGCCCACCGTACTACGAGCAGTACTTC.

V gene TRBV14 combines with J gene TRBJ2-7; 10 nucleotides agree with TRBD2. CDR1 and CDR2 (germline): SGHDN, FVKESK. The J segment lost 2 bases and the V segment lost 4 bases, leaving 5 bases of the junction unmatched. The CDR3 contains 15 residues. In DNA, the CDR3 is TGTGCCAGCAGCCGCGGACTAGCGGCGACCTACGAGCAGTACTTC. Amino acid sequence: CASSRGLAATYEQYF. The whole variable domain, remainder taken from reference TRBV14 and TRBJ2-7, is EAGVTQFPSHSVIEKGQTVTLRCDPISGHDNLYWYRRVMGKEIKFLLHFVKESKQDESGMPNNRFLAERTGGTYSTLKVQPAELEDSGVYFCASSRGLAATYEQYFGPGTRLTVT.

The CDR3 sequence is CASSPYVTSGGSDTQYF. CDR3 bases: TGTGCCAGCAGCCCCTACGTGACTAGCGGAGGCTCAGATACGCAGTATTTT. The chain carries TRBV9 and TRBJ2-3; TRBD2 matches 9 bases. With V trimmed by 4 bases and J by 4 bases, 13 bases remained unmatched. CDR1 is SGDLS and CDR2 is YYNGEE in the germline V gene. The CDR3 totals 17 residues.

The chain combines TRBV19 with TRBJ1-5, with 9 bases fitting TRBD1. This CDR3 spans 14 amino acids. Per germline, CDR1 LNHDA and CDR2 SQIVND (reference sequence). V lost 5 bases and J lost 6; bases outside the gene matches: 5. The CDR3 nucleotides read TGTGCCAGTAGTGGGAGACAGGGGGGTCAGCCCCAGCATTTT. Protein sequence: CASSGRQGGQPQHF.

This chain connects TRBV5-4 to TRBJ2-1, with TRBD1 as a possible D gene (6 bases). Germline assignment: CDR1 SGHNT and CDR2 YYREEE (reference sequence). V was pared by 0 bases and J by 14 bases, with 15 bases between. The CDR3 contains 13 residues. Here the CDR3 DNA reads TGTGCCAGCAGCTTGGCACAGGGACCCTGGGAGTTCTTC. Its protein is CASSLAQGPWEFF.

This rearrangement joins TRBV7-2 to TRBJ2-2, with 8 positions matching TRBD2. The V and J ends lost 5 bases and 5 bases, in that order; junction bases with no gene match: 7. The CDR3 has 15 residues. Germline values: CDR1 SGHTA, CDR2 FQGNSA. The CDR3 region has the DNA TGTGCCAGCAGCACTGCTAGCGGGCAGACCGGGGAGCTGTTTTTT. Its protein product is CASSTASGQTGELFF. The full variable domain, in which reference TRBV7-2 and TRBJ2-2 provide the parts outside the CDR3, is GAGVSQSPSNKVTEKGKDVELRCDPISGHTALYWYRQSLGQGLEFLIYFQGNSAPDKSGLPSDRFSAERTGGSVSTLTIQRTQQEDSAVYLCASSTASGQTGELFFGEGSRLTVL.

V usage is TRBV15 and J usage is TRBJ2-5; TRBD2 aligns across 8 bases. CDR3 length: 15 amino acids. Germline CDR1 reads LNHNV; CDR2 reads YYDKDF (reference sequence). Trimming at V came to 1 base and at J to 4 bases, leaving 5 bases not matched to a gene. CDR3 nucleotide sequence: TGTGCCACCAGCAGAGTAGCGGGAAGAGGAGAGACCCAGTACTTC. This codes for CATSRVAGRGETQYF. The variable domain in full, completed from reference TRBV15 and TRBJ2-5, reads DAMVIQNPRYQVTQFGKPVTLSCSQTLNHNVMYWYQQKSSQAPKLLFHYYDKDFNNEADTPDNFQSRRPNTSFCFLDIRSPGLGDTAMYLCATSRVAGRGETQYFGPGTRLLVL.

The chain has TRBV29-1 and TRBJ2-1; possibly TRBD1 for D (5 bases). Germline assignment: CDR1 SQVTM and CDR2 ANQGSEA. Trimming left V 5 bases short and J 8 bases short, with 13 bases between. This CDR3 is 12 amino acids long. The CDR3 DNA is TGCAGCGTTTCGGCCATAGGGGATGAGCAGTTCTTC. Protein product: CSVSAIGDEQFF.

This rearrangement joins TRBV15 to TRBJ2-1; TRBD2 matches at 8 bases. V lost 0 bases to trimming and J lost 7 bases; unmatched junction nucleotides: 8. The CDR3 totals 16 residues. Germline assignment: CDR1 LNHNV and CDR2 YYDKDF (reference sequence). The CDR3 nucleotides are TGTGCCACCAGCAGAGATCAGGGACTAGTTAATAATGAGCAGTTCTTC. Translating gives CATSRDQGLVNNEQFF.

The V call is TRBV18, the J call TRBJ2-2, with TRBD2 matching 9 bases. V dropped 4 bases and J dropped 6; count of bases not matched to a gene: 3. Germline V CDR1 and CDR2: KGHSH, LQKENI. The CDR3 is made up of 14 amino acids. The CDR3 loop is CASSHLAGPGELFF. The CDR3, as DNA: TGTGCCAGCTCACACCTAGCGGGACCCGGGGAGCTGTTTTTT.

CDR3: CASSLEAPREQYF. The CDR3 bases are TGTGCCAGCTCCCTCGAGGCCCCCCGAGAGCAGTACTTC. J is TRBJ2-7 and V is TRBV6-1; D is ambiguous. The CDR3 covers 13 residues. Trimming cost V 8 bases and J 7 bases, with 18 bases left between them. The germline gives CDR1 MNHNS, CDR2 SASEGT.